The 24 T cell receptor beta chains presented below share a single source sample, sequenced in a study of cytomegalovirus exposure and HLA in healthy donors. Data came from immunoSEQ multiplex PCR; TCRdb stores just in-frame clones and leaves some out. Of about 160,000 clones in the sample, 84% were seen once. The specimen was PBMCs. The receptors stem from a man between 25 and 39 years old in good health and CMV-seropositive.

On this clone itself: The germline gene is not matched at one end of the junction; a read error may be the cause. The V call is TRBV30, the J call TRBJ1-4; D remains ambiguous. This CDR3 comprises 10 residues. Germline V gene sequence: CDR1 GTSNPN, CDR2 SVGIG (reference sequence). CDR3 nucleotide sequence: TGTGCCTGGGGTAATGAAAAACTGTTTTTC. Its protein product is CAWGNEKLFF.

V and J are TRBV14 and TRBJ2-7, with 13 bases fitting TRBD2. The trim removed 4 bases at V and 0 bases at J, leaving 3 bases unmatched. Germline V gene sequence: CDR1 SGHDN, CDR2 FVKESK. The CDR3 sequence is 16 residues long. The CDR3 bases are TGTGCCAGCAGCCGCGGACTAGCGGGGGTCTCCTACGAGCAGTACTTC. Translated: CASSRGLAGVSYEQYF.

The chain links TRBV5-1 to TRBJ1-1; the D is unclear. This CDR3 spans 12 amino acids. Looked up from germline, CDR1 is SGHRS and CDR2 is YFSETQ. V lost 4 bases and J 11 bases, leaving 15 bases between the germline ends. The CDR3 sequence: CASSHPDSLAFF. The CDR3 nucleotides are TGCGCCAGCAGCCACCCGGACTCGTTGGCTTTCTTT.

This chain joins TRBV28 and TRBJ1-4, with D possibly being TRBD1 (6 bases). There are 17 residues in the CDR3. Trimming took off 4 bases at V and 0 bases at J, with 15 bases between the two ends. Germline-derived CDR1 and CDR2 are MDHEN and SYDVKM. CDR3 DNA sequence: TGTGCCAGCAGTTCGCCCCGGACAGCTTCAACTAATGAAAAACTGTTTTTT. Translation: CASSSPRTASTNEKLFF.

The chain recombines TRBV7-2 with TRBJ1-5; weak D call: TRBD1 (5 bases). This CDR3 is 15 amino acids long. Trimming removed 5 bases from V and 0 bases from J, with 11 bases in between. CDR1 is SGHTA and CDR2 is FQGNSA in the germline V gene. The DNA for the CDR3 is TGTGCCAGCAGCCGGTACAGGAATAGCAATCAGCCCCAGCATTTT. This gives the protein CASSRYRNSNQPQHF.

A word on this clone: The sample carries other DNA sequences with the same CDR3. This rearrangement joins TRBV7-2 to TRBJ1-2; D is undetermined. V lost 1 base and J 4 bases, leaving 7 bases between the germline ends. This CDR3 is 13 amino acids long. The V gene's germline CDR1 is SGHTA and CDR2 FQGNSA. The CDR3 loop is CASSLGQSYGYTF. The CDR3 coding sequence is TGTGCCAGCAGCTTAGGTCAGTCCTATGGCTACACCTTC.

This chain links TRBV19 with TRBJ1-5; 7 bases match TRBD1. After removal of 1 base from V and 1 base from J, the junction contained 4 bases not matched to a gene. The CDR3 loop spans 16 amino acids. CDR1 is LNHDA and CDR2 is SQIVND in the germline V gene (reference sequence). This chain's CDR3 is CASSIGGRGSNQPQHF. In DNA form, the CDR3 reads TGTGCCAGTAGTATAGGGGGCAGGGGGAGCAATCAGCCCCAGCATTTT.

V usage is TRBV2 and J usage is TRBJ2-7; TRBD2 matches at 7 bases. CDR3 size: 14 residues. CDR1 and CDR2 from the germline V gene are SNHLY and FYNNEI. V lost 7 bases and J lost 0; bases outside the gene matches: 6. The CDR3 nucleotides read TGTGCCAGCAAGGGGCAGCGGGACTCCTACGAGCAGTACTTC. Its translation: CASKGQRDSYEQYF.

The chain uses TRBV4-1 and TRBJ2-5; 11 bases line up with TRBD2. The CDR3 loop spans 16 amino acids. Germline V gene lookup returns CDR1 MGHRA and CDR2 YSYEKL. After removal of 2 bases from V and 5 bases from J, the junction contained 7 bases not matched to a gene. CDR3 in amino acids: CASSQQLAGAGETQYF. CDR3 nucleotides: TGCGCCAGCAGCCAACAACTAGCGGGGGCGGGGGAGACCCAGTACTTC.

The chain has TRBV2 and TRBJ1-2; D unclear. V lost 11 bases, J lost 4 bases, and 26 bases lay in between. Germline V gives CDR1 SNHLY, CDR2 FYNNEI. The CDR3 length is 16 residues. The CDR3, as DNA: TGTGCCTCTCATAGGAGCACCCTACTCTCTAGCTATGGCTACACCTTC. Amino acids: CASHRSTLLSSYGYTF.

The V gene is TRBV5-1, the J gene TRBJ1-5; 12 bases map to TRBD1. Trimming removed 2 bases from V and 6 bases from J; junction bases left unmatched: 6. The CDR3 contains 16 residues. Germline V gene lookup returns CDR1 SGHRS and CDR2 YFSETQ. The chain's CDR3 is CASSLGTGGAGQPQHF. The DNA for the CDR3 is TGCGCCAGCAGCTTAGGGACAGGGGGCGCGGGTCAGCCCCAGCATTTT.

This clone was counted a single time. The chain couples TRBV7-9 to TRBJ1-2; D is unclear. Germline loops: CDR1 SEHNR, CDR2 FQNEAQ (reference sequence). V lost 3 bases, J lost 8 bases, and 10 bases lay in between. The length of the CDR3 is 12 residues. The CDR3 DNA reads TGTGCCAGCAGCTTTTCGGGGAAGGGCTACACCTTC. It codes for CASSFSGKGYTF.

This clone came up a few times. The chain has TRBV6-5 and TRBJ2-7, with D perhaps TRBD1 (5 bases). This CDR3 is 12 amino acids long. Germline CDR1 MNHEY, CDR2 SVGAGI. Trimming cost V 5 bases and J 6 bases, with 11 bases left between them. CDR3 residues: CASSPPGIEQYF. The CDR3 DNA is TGTGCCAGCAGTCCCCCAGGGATCGAGCAGTACTTC.

Concerning this clone: One junction end disagrees with the germline gene, perhaps due to a read error. The genes are TRBV7-7 and TRBJ1-5; D possibly corresponds to TRBD1 (6 bases). Germline V lookup: CDR1 SSHAT, CDR2 FNYEAQ (reference sequence). This CDR3 comprises 13 residues. CDR3 loop: CASSPGQNQPQHF. For the CDR3, the DNA is TGTGCTAGCAGCCCCGGACAGAATCAGCCCCAGCATTTT.

The rearrangement joins TRBV27 to TRBJ2-7; perhaps TRBD1 as D (5 bases). Germline values: CDR1 MNHEY, CDR2 SMNVEV (reference sequence). The CDR3 sequence is 13 residues long. V was shortened by 2 bases and J by 2 bases, with 7 bases between the two germline ends. The CDR3 loop is CASSLARAYEQYF. In nucleotides, the CDR3 is TGTGCCAGCAGTTTAGCCAGGGCCTACGAGCAGTACTTC.

This chain links TRBV7-9 with TRBJ2-7; 8 bases map to TRBD1. The germline V gene has CDR1 SEHNR and CDR2 FQNEAQ (reference sequence). V lost 3 bases, J lost 9 bases, and 10 bases stayed unmatched. The length of the CDR3 is 14 residues. The CDR3: CASSFDRGPPGQYF. The CDR3 DNA reads TGTGCCAGCAGCTTCGACAGGGGCCCGCCAGGGCAGTACTTC.

This clone was seen a single time. The chain carries TRBV5-4 and TRBJ1-1, with TRBD1 matching 7 bases. Trimming removed 1 base from V and 1 base from J; junction bases left unmatched: 4. The CDR3 is 15 amino acids. Germline CDR1 and CDR2: SGHNT and YYREEE (reference sequence). CDR3 nucleotide sequence: TGTGCCAGCAGCTTGATGGACAGGAGGAACACTGAAGCTTTCTTT. Translation gives CASSLMDRRNTEAFF.

In its sample, this clone was seen a few times. The chain is built from TRBV15 and TRBJ2-7, with D tentatively TRBD2 (7 bases). The germline V gene has CDR1 LNHNV and CDR2 YYDKDF (reference sequence). V lost 6 bases to trimming and J lost 6 bases, with 21 bases between them. The CDR3 has 15 amino acids. Here the CDR3 reads CATSNLTSGGREQYF. The DNA for the CDR3 is TGTGCCACCAGTAACCTTACTTCCGGGGGGCGCGAGCAGTACTTC.

The chain is built from TRBV18 and TRBJ1-1; possible D gene TRBD1, 5 bases. CDR1 KGHSH and CDR2 LQKENI come from the germline V gene. Between the trimmed V and J ends, which lost 3 bases and 4 bases, there was a span of 15 bases. This CDR3 is 15 amino acids long. CDR3 residues: CASSPGTGRTTEAFF. In DNA, the CDR3 is TGTGCCAGCTCACCCGGAACAGGACGAACCACTGAAGCTTTCTTT.

This clone was seen only once. The chain carries TRBV21-1 and TRBJ1-2. TRBV21-1 is given as a pseudogene. CDR3 length: 13 residues. The CDR3, as DNA: TGTGCCAGCAGCCCTTCGGATGGCGGGGGCTACACCTTC. Translation gives CASSPSDGGGYTF.

The V and J genes are TRBV28 and TRBJ2-7; D gene unclear. CDR1 and CDR2 (germline): MDHEN, SYDVKM. The CDR3 length is 13 residues. V was pared by 6 bases and J by 5 bases, with 14 bases between. The CDR3 is CASSLGGVHEQYF. The CDR3 bases are TGTGCCAGCAGCCTAGGTGGCGTTCACGAGCAGTACTTC.

The J gene is TRBJ2-7, the V gene TRBV28; 8 nucleotides align to TRBD1. V lost 6 bases to trimming and J lost 7 bases; unmatched junction nucleotides: 8. Germline V gives CDR1 MDHEN, CDR2 SYDVKM. The CDR3 spans 13 residues. Written as DNA, the CDR3 is TGTGCCAGCAGCCCCGGACAGGGAGGAGAGCAGTACTTC. Amino acid sequence: CASSPGQGGEQYF.

The gene calls are TRBV2 and TRBJ1-1; possible D gene TRBD1, 5 bases. V shed 7 bases and J shed 10 bases, with 22 bases lying between them. In germline, CDR1 is SNHLY, CDR2 FYNNEI. The CDR3 is 14 residues long. CDR3 DNA: TGTGCCAGCACCCTCACGTGGGGGGGAAGGGTAGCTTTCTTT. This translates into CASTLTWGGRVAFF.

The chain links TRBV2 to TRBJ1-6; tentatively, D is TRBD1 (5 bases). Trimming stripped 7 bases from V and 13 bases from J, with 14 bases between. Germline V gene lookup returns CDR1 SNHLY and CDR2 FYNNEI. CDR3 length: 12 residues. The CDR3 loop reads CASNPDRGPLHF. CDR3 nucleotide sequence: TGTGCCAGCAACCCAGACAGAGGTCCCCTCCACTTT. The full variable domain, completed using reference TRBV2 and TRBJ1-6, is EPEVTQTPSHQVTQMGQEVILRCVPISNHLYFYWYRQILGQKVEFLVSFYNNEISEKSEIFDDQFSVERPDGSNFTLKIRSTKLEDSAMYFCASNPDRGPLHFGNGTRLTVT.